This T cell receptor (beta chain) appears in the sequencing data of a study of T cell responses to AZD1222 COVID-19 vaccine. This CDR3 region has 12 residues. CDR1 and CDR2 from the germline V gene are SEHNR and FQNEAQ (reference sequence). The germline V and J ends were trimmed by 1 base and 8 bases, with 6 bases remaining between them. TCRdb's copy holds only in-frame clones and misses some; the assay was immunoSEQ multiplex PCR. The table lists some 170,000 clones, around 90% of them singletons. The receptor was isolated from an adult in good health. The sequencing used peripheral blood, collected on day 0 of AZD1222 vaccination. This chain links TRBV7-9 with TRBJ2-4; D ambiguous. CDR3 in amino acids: CASSLGGYIQYF. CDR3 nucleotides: TGTGCCAGCAGCTTAGGAGGTTACATTCAGTACTTC.